This T cell receptor beta chain stems from a study of blood T cell repertoires in COVID-19. In the study overall: Some COVID-19 samples were acute and others convalescent; all came from the United States, Italy and Spain.

Only in-frame clones appear in the TCRdb table, and some are missing; sequencing was by immunoSEQ multiplex PCR. In the table there are about 320,000 clones, more than 90% of which are singletons. The ends lost 6 bases at V and 7 bases at J; junction bases unmatched: 7. The CDR3 covers 13 residues. CDR1 MNHEY and CDR2 SVGAGI come from the germline V gene. Participant reports of clinical history set cohort assignment. Sequenced: PBMCs or T cells enriched from blood (not recorded which). This chain uses TRBV6-5 with TRBJ1-2, with 8 nucleotides matching TRBD1. The sequence derives from a man between 60 and 70 years old who had recovered from COVID-19. CDR3 nucleotides: TGTGCCAGCAGGACAGGGGTAGTCTTTGGCTACACCTTC. This encodes CASRTGVVFGYTF.